The rows below give T cell receptor beta chains drawn from one sample of a study of blood T cell repertoires in COVID-19. TCRdb keeps only in-frame clones here, not all; method: immunoSEQ multiplex PCR. Among 200,000 to 250,000 clones listed, under 90% were seen once. Sequenced input: PBMCs or T cells enriched from blood (not recorded which). These receptors originate from a woman between 45 and 60 years old who had been exposed to COVID-19. Each CDR3 is given with its conserved first and last residue. D genes are given only for firm matches. The listing skips clone size in some rows; elsewhere it reads once, few, many or a size class.

V gene	J gene	D gene	clone size	CDR3 DNA	CDR3 protein
TRBV7-2	TRBJ2-2	.	.	TGTGCCAGCAGCCCACAGGGGGGGGGCGGGGAGCTGTTTTTT	CASSPQGGGGELFF
TRBV2	TRBJ1-6	TRBD1	.	TGTGCCAGCAGTAGAACGCGGACCGGGACAGGGGATTCACCCCTCCACTTT	CASSRTRTGTGDSPLHF
TRBV5-1	TRBJ2-3	TRBD2	few	TGCGCCAGCAGCAAGTTAACTAGCGGTGGCACAGATACGCAGTATTTT	CASSKLTSGGTDTQYF
TRBV6-5	TRBJ2-5	.	.	TGTGCCAGCAGTTCTCAGACAGTCCTACAAGAGACCCAGTACTTC	CASSSQTVLQETQYF
TRBV6-5	TRBJ1-2	.	.	TGTGCCAGGTACCGAGCGGATGGCTACACCTTC	CARYRADGYTF
TRBV2	TRBJ2-1	TRBD2	many	TGTGCCAGCGGCTTGACTAGCGGGCGGGGAAATGAGCAGTTCTTC	CASGLTSGRGNEQFF
TRBV6-5	TRBJ1-5	.	.	TGTGCCAGCAGTTCAGGGGCCCAGCATTTT	CASSSGAQHF
TRBV10-2	TRBJ2-1	.	.	TGCGCCAGCAGTGAGTCAAAACCAGGATTTGGCTACAATGAGCAGTTCTTC	CASSESKPGFGYNEQFF
TRBV7-3	TRBJ1-1	.	.	TGTGCCAGCAGCTCGTTCGGTTGGAACACTGAAGCTTTCTTT	CASSSFGWNTEAFF
TRBV7-6	TRBJ2-1	.	.	TGTGCCAGCAGCCCGTGGGCACGCTCCTACAATGAGCAGTTCTTC	CASSPWARSYNEQFF
TRBV21-1	TRBJ1-5	.	.	TGTGCCAGCAGCGGGGGGGGACAGCCCCAGCATTTT	CASSGGGQPQHF
TRBV19	TRBJ1-1	TRBD1	.	TGTGCCAGTAGTATCCTGACAGGGGTCACTGAAGCTTTCTTT	CASSILTGVTEAFF
TRBV18	TRBJ1-2	.	few	TGTGCCAGCTCACCCCCGACAATTGATGGCTATGGCTACACCTTC	CASSPPTIDGYGYTF
TRBV18	TRBJ2-2	.	.	TGTGCCAGCTCACCACTAATTTCCAGGGCTAACGGGGAGCTGTTTTTT	CASSPLISRANGELFF
TRBV12-3/TRBV12-4	TRBJ1-2	.	.	TGTGCCAGCAGCCAGGACAGTGAACGCTACACCTTC	CASSQDSERYTF
TRBV10-1	TRBJ2-1	.	.	TGCGCCAGCAGTGAGTTTGGGCATGTGAATCCCTACAATGAGCAGTTCTTC	CASSEFGHVNPYNEQFF
TRBV28	TRBJ1-1	.	.	TGTGCCAGCAGTTTGGGGGGGCTGGGAGCTTTCTTT	CASSLGGLGAFF
TRBV7-8	TRBJ1-5	.	.	TGTGCCAGCAGCTTAGGGGGCCCTAGCAATCAGCCCCAGCATTTT	CASSLGGPSNQPQHF
TRBV18	TRBJ2-2	TRBD1	.	TGTGCCAGCTCTCCGGACAGGCTGAACACCGGGGAGCTGTTTTTT	CASSPDRLNTGELFF
TRBV27	TRBJ1-4	.	.	TGTGCCAGCAGTTTGCGCTGGAGGGCACAGAGTAATGAAAAACTGTTTTTT	CASSLRWRAQSNEKLFF
TRBV11-2	TRBJ2-7	.	once	TGTGCCAGCAGCTTAGATATAGGGGACGAGCAGTACTTC	CASSLDIGDEQYF
TRBV19	TRBJ2-3	TRBD1	.	TGTGCCAGTAGCTTTGGGGGACAGGGTAGGACAGATACGCAGTATTTT	CASSFGGQGRTDTQYF
TRBV24-1	TRBJ2-3	TRBD2	.	TGTGCCACCAGTGATTTAGCGGGGGGAAGGGCAGATACGCAGTATTTT	CATSDLAGGRADTQYF
TRBV5-4	TRBJ1-6	.	.	TGTGCCAGCAGCTTGGCTAACAGGGATTCACCCCTCCACTTT	CASSLANRDSPLHF
TRBV20-1	TRBJ2-1	.	.	TGCAGCCCCACAGGGTACAATGAGCAGTTCTTC	CSPTGYNEQFF
TRBV6-2/TRBV6-3	TRBJ1-6	.	.	TGTGCCAGCAGTTACCAGACTCTATCCTATAATTCACCCCTCCACTTT	CASSYQTLSYNSPLHF
TRBV7-9	TRBJ1-1	TRBD1	once	TGTGCCAGCAGCTTAGCGGGGAGGCAGGGGGCGGATACTGAAGCTTTCTTT	CASSLAGRQGADTEAFF
TRBV3-1/TRBV3-2	TRBJ1-2	TRBD1	.	TGTGCCAGCAGCCAAGACATGGACAGGGGGAGGTTTAACTGGTTTAGCTATGGCTACACCTTC	CASSQDMDRGRFNWFSYGYTF
TRBV7-8	TRBJ1-1	.	.	TGTGCCAGCAGCTTAGGTGGGGCCCAGAACACTGAAGCTTTCTTT	CASSLGGAQNTEAFF
TRBV11-3	TRBJ2-2	.	.	TGTGCCAGCAGCAGCAAGAACACCGGGGAGCTGTTTTTT	CASSSKNTGELFF
TRBV15	TRBJ1-2	.	.	TGTGCCACCAGCAGAGCCTACAGGGATAATGGCTACACCTTC	CATSRAYRDNGYTF
TRBV7-2	TRBJ2-4	.	.	TGTGCCAGCAGCCCACAGGCCCTCCCTAACATTCAGTACTTC	CASSPQALPNIQYF
TRBV5-1	TRBJ1-1	.	.	TGCGCCAGCCTGGGGAAAGAGGGGACTGCTTTCTTT	CASLGKEGTAFF
TRBV28	TRBJ1-1	.	once	TGTGCCAGCAGTTTATGGGGGAGGAGGCCTGAAGCTTTCTTT	CASSLWGRRPEAFF
TRBV5-4	TRBJ2-7	TRBD1	.	TGTGCCAGCAGCCTGCAACTGGGACAGGGAGGCGAGCAGTACTTC	CASSLQLGQGGEQYF
TRBV29-1	TRBJ1-2	TRBD1	.	TGCAGCGTCGCTGAGGGGGCCTATGGCTACACCTTC	CSVAEGAYGYTF
TRBV27	TRBJ1-5	TRBD1	.	TGTGCCAGTAAACAGGACAGGGCCGATCAGCCCCAGCATTTT	CASKQDRADQPQHF
TRBV3-1/TRBV3-2	TRBJ1-2	.	.	TGTGCCAGCAGCCCCGGACATCTGTCGGGCTACACCTTC	CASSPGHLSGYTF
TRBV19	TRBJ1-5	.	.	TGTGCCAGTACCCCAAGGGGCGTCAATCAGCCCCAGCATTTT	CASTPRGVNQPQHF
TRBV6-5	TRBJ1-2	TRBD1	few	TGTGCCAGCGGCGACAGGGGGAAGAGGATGGGCTACACCTTC	CASGDRGKRMGYTF
TRBV5-4	TRBJ1-1	.	.	TGTGCCAGCAGCTTGCGAGGGCGCGCTGAAGCTTTCTTT	CASSLRGRAEAFF
TRBV27	TRBJ2-2	.	.	TGTGCCAGCAGGGAACAGGGATCGAGCGGGGAGCTGTTTTTT	CASREQGSSGELFF
TRBV6-2/TRBV6-3	TRBJ2-2	TRBD1	.	TGTGCCAGCAGTCGGACAGGAGCCTACACCGGGGAGCTGTTTTTT	CASSRTGAYTGELFF
TRBV24-1	TRBJ2-6	TRBD1	.	TGTGCCACCAGTGACCCGGGACAGGGGCCCTCTGGGGCCAACGTCCTGACTTTC	CATSDPGQGPSGANVLTF
TRBV19	TRBJ1-2	.	.	TGTGCCAGTAGTATACTAGGACAGCTACTCACCTTC	CASSILGQLLTF
TRBV20-1	TRBJ1-1	.	.	TGCAGTGCTAGAGACTTCACTGAAGCTTTCTTT	CSARDFTEAFF
TRBV4-2	TRBJ2-7	.	.	TGTGCCAGCAGCCAAAGATCGGATAGACAGCTATTACCCCGGGCCTACGAGCAGTACTTC	CASSQRSDRQLLPRAYEQYF
TRBV5-4	TRBJ2-3	TRBD1	once	TGTGCCAGCAGCTTCGGGACAGGGGGCACAGATACGCAGTATTTT	CASSFGTGGTDTQYF
TRBV4-1	TRBJ1-1	.	.	TGCGCCAGCAGCGCCCACTGGGGGCAGAACACTGAAGCTTTCTTT	CASSAHWGQNTEAFF
TRBV7-8	TRBJ1-5	.	.	TGTGCCAGCAGCTTAGAGGGGCATAGCAATCAGCCCCAGCATTTT	CASSLEGHSNQPQHF
TRBV5-4	TRBJ2-5	.	.	TGTGCCAGCAGCTCCCCTAGTTTCGAGACCCAGTACTTC	CASSSPSFETQYF
TRBV12-5	TRBJ2-3	.	.	TGTGCTAGTGGCCCGGGGCAGGGGACCACAGATACGCAGTATTTT	CASGPGQGTTDTQYF
TRBV18	TRBJ1-1	.	.	TGTGCCAGCTCACTCCAGGGGAACACTGAAGCTTTCTTT	CASSLQGNTEAFF
TRBV5-6	TRBJ2-1	TRBD2	few	TGTGCCAGCAGCTTTTCGCCGGGGGGAGGTGAGCAGTTCTTC	CASSFSPGGGEQFF
TRBV3-1/TRBV3-2	TRBJ1-5	.	.	TGTGCCAGCAGCCAAGATCTGGGCCAGCGGAATCAGCCCCAGCATTTT	CASSQDLGQRNQPQHF
TRBV29-1	TRBJ2-5	.	.	TGCAGCTCAAGGGACCTCAGGGGAGAGACCCAGTACTTC	CSSRDLRGETQYF